A selection of T cell receptor beta chains follows, all from one sample in a study of cytomegalovirus exposure and HLA in healthy donors. The data were produced by immunoSEQ multiplex PCR, yet TCRdb's version contains in-frame clones alone and is incomplete. Among some 200,000 clones, 82% were seen once, and the ten largest hold roughly 0.095%. The sample comprised PBMCs. The origin of the receptors is a boy aged 2 to 9 in good health and CMV-seronegative. Each CDR3 is given with its conserved first and last residue. Fields, in order: V gene, clone size, D gene, J gene, CDR3 DNA, CDR3 protein. The D gene is left open where the match is weak. The listing skips clone size in some rows; elsewhere it reads once, few, many or a size class.

V gene: TRBV9
clone size: .
D gene: .
J gene: TRBJ1-2
CDR3 DNA: TGTGCCAGCAGCGTAGGGTCCGGGGACTTCGGCTACACCTTC
CDR3 protein: CASSVGSGDFGYTF

V gene: TRBV4-2
clone size: .
D gene: TRBD2
J gene: TRBJ2-7
CDR3 DNA: TGTGCCAGCAGCCAGGTTGACGGGAGGGGGGCCTACGAGCAGTACTTC
CDR3 protein: CASSQVDGRGAYEQYF

V gene: TRBV6-1
clone size: .
D gene: .
J gene: TRBJ1-4
CDR3 DNA: TGTGCCAGCAGTGTCGGGGAGTGGGAAAAACTGTTTTTT
CDR3 protein: CASSVGEWEKLFF

V gene: TRBV5-1
clone size: once
D gene: .
J gene: TRBJ1-2
CDR3 DNA: TGCGCCAGCAGTCGCGAGGGACTCAACTATGGCTACACCTTC
CDR3 protein: CASSREGLNYGYTF

V gene: TRBV19
clone size: .
D gene: .
J gene: TRBJ2-3
CDR3 DNA: TGTGCCAGTAGTCCCCGACAGAGCACAGATACGCAGTATTTT
CDR3 protein: CASSPRQSTDTQYF

V gene: TRBV4-3
clone size: .
D gene: .
J gene: TRBJ2-3
CDR3 DNA: TGCGCCAGCAGCCAAGGTGGGGGGGGCTTCACAGATACGCAGTATTTT
CDR3 protein: CASSQGGGGFTDTQYF

V gene: TRBV18
clone size: .
D gene: TRBD1
J gene: TRBJ2-3
CDR3 DNA: TGTGCCAGCTCATCGGACAGGGGCACAGATACGCAGTATTTT
CDR3 protein: CASSSDRGTDTQYF

V gene: TRBV5-1
clone size: .
D gene: TRBD1
J gene: TRBJ1-2
CDR3 DNA: TGCGCCAGCAGCTCGGACAGGGGAGATGGCCACACCTTC
CDR3 protein: CASSSDRGDGHTF

V gene: TRBV19
clone size: .
D gene: TRBD1
J gene: TRBJ1-2
CDR3 DNA: TGTGCCAGTAGTATAGATCTCCGGGACAGCTATGGCTACACCTTC
CDR3 protein: CASSIDLRDSYGYTF

V gene: TRBV10-2
clone size: few
D gene: TRBD2
J gene: TRBJ2-7
CDR3 DNA: TGCGCCAGCAGGAGGGGACTAGTGGCCTACGAGCAGTACTTC
CDR3 protein: CASRRGLVAYEQYF

V gene: TRBV19
clone size: once
D gene: TRBD1
J gene: TRBJ1-2
CDR3 DNA: TGTGCCGGGTGGGACAGTGAGGGTGGCTACACCTTC
CDR3 protein: CAGWDSEGGYTF

V gene: TRBV5-1
clone size: .
D gene: TRBD1
J gene: TRBJ2-3
CDR3 DNA: TGCGCCAGCAGCCCCAGTAGACAGGGCCGCACAGATACGCAGTATTTT
CDR3 protein: CASSPSRQGRTDTQYF

V gene: TRBV7-9
clone size: .
D gene: TRBD2
J gene: TRBJ2-3
CDR3 DNA: TGTGCCAGCAGCTTAGTACTAGCGGGGCGCACAGATACGCAGTATTTT
CDR3 protein: CASSLVLAGRTDTQYF

V gene: TRBV6-6
clone size: .
D gene: .
J gene: TRBJ2-7
CDR3 DNA: TGTGCCAGCAGGTCCCGACCCTCTAGCTACGAGCAGTACTTC
CDR3 protein: CASRSRPSSYEQYF

V gene: TRBV18
clone size: .
D gene: .
J gene: TRBJ1-6
CDR3 DNA: TGTGCCAGCTCACCAAGCAGGAATTCACCCCTCCACTTT
CDR3 protein: CASSPSRNSPLHF

V gene: TRBV18
clone size: .
D gene: .
J gene: TRBJ1-3
CDR3 DNA: TGTGCCAGCTCACGAATGCTAGTCTCTGGAAACACCATATATTTT
CDR3 protein: CASSRMLVSGNTIYF

V gene: TRBV19
clone size: .
D gene: .
J gene: TRBJ2-2
CDR3 DNA: TGTGCCAGTAGTACCCTACTAAGGCTCTTCAACACCGGGGAGCTGTTTTTT
CDR3 protein: CASSTLLRLFNTGELFF

V gene: TRBV5-6
clone size: .
D gene: TRBD2
J gene: TRBJ2-7
CDR3 DNA: TGTGCCAGCAGCACCCCGGCGGGGGTGGAGCAGTACTTC
CDR3 protein: CASSTPAGVEQYF

V gene: TRBV7-9
clone size: .
D gene: .
J gene: TRBJ2-7
CDR3 DNA: TGTGCCAGCAGTCCCCTGGGGGGCGGGGGCGGATACGAGCAGTACTTC
CDR3 protein: CASSPLGGGGGYEQYF

V gene: TRBV10-3
clone size: .
D gene: .
J gene: TRBJ1-4
CDR3 DNA: TGTGCCATCAGTGCCTCGAATCAGGGCGGAAAACTGTTTTTT
CDR3 protein: CAISASNQGGKLFF

V gene: TRBV6-5
clone size: .
D gene: .
J gene: TRBJ1-2
CDR3 DNA: TGTGCCAGCAGCGACCCCCGAGGGGGTATCTATGGCTACACCTTC
CDR3 protein: CASSDPRGGIYGYTF

V gene: TRBV27
clone size: .
D gene: TRBD2
J gene: TRBJ2-1
CDR3 DNA: TGTGCCAGCAGTTTTTTCGGTCGGGGGGGTGGCGAGCAGTTCTTC
CDR3 protein: CASSFFGRGGGEQFF

V gene: TRBV27
clone size: .
D gene: .
J gene: TRBJ1-6
CDR3 DNA: TGTGCCAGCAGTCCCGGGGGAAATAATTCACCCCTCCACTTT
CDR3 protein: CASSPGGNNSPLHF

V gene: TRBV2
clone size: .
D gene: .
J gene: TRBJ2-5
CDR3 DNA: TGTGCCAGCAGTGAATTGGTCCCGAGCGGGACCCAGTACTTC
CDR3 protein: CASSELVPSGTQYF

V gene: TRBV2
clone size: once
D gene: TRBD1
J gene: TRBJ1-6
CDR3 DNA: TGTGCCAGCAGGGTACGACAGGGTGACAATTCACCCCTCCACTTT
CDR3 protein: CASRVRQGDNSPLHF

V gene: TRBV10-1
clone size: few
D gene: TRBD1
J gene: TRBJ1-6
CDR3 DNA: TGCGCCAGCGGGGACAGGTTCCATAATTCACCCCTCCACTTT
CDR3 protein: CASGDRFHNSPLHF

V gene: TRBV6-1
clone size: few
D gene: TRBD2
J gene: TRBJ2-3
CDR3 DNA: TGTGCCAGCAGTGTTATTAGCGGGGGGGCCATAGATACGCAGTATTTT
CDR3 protein: CASSVISGGAIDTQYF

V gene: TRBV7-2
clone size: .
D gene: .
J gene: TRBJ2-5
CDR3 DNA: TGTGCCAGCAGCTTATTGGCGGGGTATCAAGAGACCCAGTACTTC
CDR3 protein: CASSLLAGYQETQYF

V gene: TRBV27
clone size: .
D gene: .
J gene: TRBJ2-1
CDR3 DNA: TGTGCCAGCAGTTTAGAAGGGGCCCGGTACAATGAGCAGTTCTTC
CDR3 protein: CASSLEGARYNEQFF

V gene: TRBV23-1
clone size: .
D gene: TRBD2
J gene: TRBJ2-1
CDR3 DNA: TGCGCCAGCCCTCCGGGACTACGCAATGAGCAGTTCTTC
CDR3 protein: CASPPGLRNEQFF

V gene: TRBV18
clone size: .
D gene: .
J gene: TRBJ2-3
CDR3 DNA: TGTGCCAGCTCACTCAAACAGGCCCGCCGGGATACGCAGTATTTT
CDR3 protein: CASSLKQARRDTQYF

V gene: TRBV4-3
clone size: .
D gene: .
J gene: TRBJ2-1
CDR3 DNA: TGCGCCAGCAGCCAAGAACCCACGACTAGCTCCTACAATGAGCAGTTCTTC
CDR3 protein: CASSQEPTTSSYNEQFF

V gene: TRBV7-9
clone size: .
D gene: .
J gene: TRBJ1-1
CDR3 DNA: TGTGCCAGCAGCCCATCCGGGACAAATGAAGCTTTCTTT
CDR3 protein: CASSPSGTNEAFF

V gene: TRBV4-2
clone size: .
D gene: .
J gene: TRBJ1-1
CDR3 DNA: TGTGCCAGCAGCCAAGATTTGCAGGGCAAGGGGAACACTGAAGCTTTCTTT
CDR3 protein: CASSQDLQGKGNTEAFF

V gene: TRBV7-2
clone size: .
D gene: TRBD1
J gene: TRBJ1-1
CDR3 DNA: TGTGCCAGCAGAATGGGACAGAGCATGAACACTGAAGCTTTCTTT
CDR3 protein: CASRMGQSMNTEAFF

V gene: TRBV2
clone size: .
D gene: .
J gene: TRBJ1-2
CDR3 DNA: TGTGCCAGTAGCTGGGGGGCTAACTATGGCTACACCTTC
CDR3 protein: CASSWGANYGYTF

V gene: TRBV6-5
clone size: .
D gene: TRBD1
J gene: TRBJ1-2
CDR3 DNA: TGTGCCAGCAGTAACCGACAGGGTCCATATGGCTACACCTTC
CDR3 protein: CASSNRQGPYGYTF

V gene: TRBV7-9
clone size: .
D gene: TRBD2
J gene: TRBJ2-2
CDR3 DNA: TGTGCGTCACGGGGGGTCACCGGGGAGCTGTTTTTT
CDR3 protein: CASRGVTGELFF

V gene: TRBV7-7
clone size: .
D gene: TRBD2
J gene: TRBJ2-5
CDR3 DNA: TGTGCTAGCAGCTTAGCCCCCTCTAGCGGGAGCGGGACCCAGTACTTC
CDR3 protein: CASSLAPSSGSGTQYF

V gene: TRBV19
clone size: .
D gene: TRBD1
J gene: TRBJ1-5
CDR3 DNA: TGTGCCAGTAGTCAACAGGGGGCCGATCAGCCCCAGCATTTT
CDR3 protein: CASSQQGADQPQHF

V gene: TRBV27
clone size: few
D gene: .
J gene: TRBJ2-7
CDR3 DNA: TGTGCCAGCAGTTTAGCGGGGCTCCACGAGCAGTACTTC
CDR3 protein: CASSLAGLHEQYF

V gene: TRBV7-2
clone size: once
D gene: .
J gene: TRBJ1-1
CDR3 DNA: TGTGCCAGCAGCACACAGGGCCACAACACTGAAGCTTTCTTT
CDR3 protein: CASSTQGHNTEAFF

V gene: TRBV11-3
clone size: .
D gene: TRBD2
J gene: TRBJ2-3
CDR3 DNA: TGTGCCAGCAGCTTACGATTGGGAGGGACGCAGTATTTT
CDR3 protein: CASSLRLGGTQYF

V gene: TRBV5-3
clone size: .
D gene: TRBD2
J gene: TRBJ2-3
CDR3 DNA: TGTGCCAGAAGCGTGGGACTAGCGGGGGAGAACACAGATACGCAGTATTTT
CDR3 protein: CARSVGLAGENTDTQYF

V gene: TRBV5-4
clone size: few
D gene: TRBD1
J gene: TRBJ2-7
CDR3 DNA: TGTGCCAGCAGCTCTAGGGACAGGTGGAACGAGCAGTACTTC
CDR3 protein: CASSSRDRWNEQYF